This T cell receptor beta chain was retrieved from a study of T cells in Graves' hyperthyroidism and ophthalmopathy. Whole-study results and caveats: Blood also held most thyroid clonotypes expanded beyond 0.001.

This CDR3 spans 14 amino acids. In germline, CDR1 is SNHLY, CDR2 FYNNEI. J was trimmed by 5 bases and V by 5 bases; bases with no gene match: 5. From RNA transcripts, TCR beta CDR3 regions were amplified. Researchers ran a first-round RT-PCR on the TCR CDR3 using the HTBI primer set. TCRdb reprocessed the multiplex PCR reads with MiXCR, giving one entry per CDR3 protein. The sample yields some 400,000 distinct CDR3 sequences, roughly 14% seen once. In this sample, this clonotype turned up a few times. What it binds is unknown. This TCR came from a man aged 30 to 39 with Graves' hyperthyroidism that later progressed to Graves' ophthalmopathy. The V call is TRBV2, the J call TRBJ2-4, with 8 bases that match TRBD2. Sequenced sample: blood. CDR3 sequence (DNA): TGTGCCAGCAGTCAAGGGACTAGTGAAAACATTCAGTACTTC. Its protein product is CASSQGTSENIQYF. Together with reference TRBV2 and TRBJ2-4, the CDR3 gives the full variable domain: EPEVTQTPSHQVTQMGQEVILRCVPISNHLYFYWYRQILGQKVEFLVSFYNNEISEKSEIFDDQFSVERPDGSNFTLKIRSTKLEDSAMYFCASSQGTSENIQYFGAGTRLSVL.